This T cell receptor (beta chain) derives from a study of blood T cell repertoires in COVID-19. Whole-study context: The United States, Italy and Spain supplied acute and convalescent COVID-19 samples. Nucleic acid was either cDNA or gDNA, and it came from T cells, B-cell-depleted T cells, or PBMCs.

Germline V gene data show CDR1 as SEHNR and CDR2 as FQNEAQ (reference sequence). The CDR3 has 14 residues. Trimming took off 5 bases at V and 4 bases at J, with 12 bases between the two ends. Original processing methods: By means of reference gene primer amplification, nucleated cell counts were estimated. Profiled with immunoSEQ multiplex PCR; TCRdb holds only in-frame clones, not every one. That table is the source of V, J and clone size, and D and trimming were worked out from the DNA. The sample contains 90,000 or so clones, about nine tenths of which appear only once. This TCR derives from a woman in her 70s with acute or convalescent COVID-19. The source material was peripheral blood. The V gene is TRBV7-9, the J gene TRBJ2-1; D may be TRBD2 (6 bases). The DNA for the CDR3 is TGTGCCAGCAGCCCCCTGGGGGGTTACAATGAGCAGTTCTTC. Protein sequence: CASSPLGGYNEQFF.